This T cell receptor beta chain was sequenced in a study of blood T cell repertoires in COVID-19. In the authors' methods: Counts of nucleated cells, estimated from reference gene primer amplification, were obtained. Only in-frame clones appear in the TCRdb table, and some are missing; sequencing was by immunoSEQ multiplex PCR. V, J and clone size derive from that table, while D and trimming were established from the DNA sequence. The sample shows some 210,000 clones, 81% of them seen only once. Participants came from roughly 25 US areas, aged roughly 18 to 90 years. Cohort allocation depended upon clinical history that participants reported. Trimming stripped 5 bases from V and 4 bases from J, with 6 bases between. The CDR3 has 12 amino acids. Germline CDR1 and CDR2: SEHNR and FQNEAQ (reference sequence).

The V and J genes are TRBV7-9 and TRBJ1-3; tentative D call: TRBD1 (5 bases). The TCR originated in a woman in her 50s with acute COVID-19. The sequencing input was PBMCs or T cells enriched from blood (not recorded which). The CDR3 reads CASSPGGNTIYF. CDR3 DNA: TGTGCCAGCAGCCCAGGGGGAAACACCATATATTTT. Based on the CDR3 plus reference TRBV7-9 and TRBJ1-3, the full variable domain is DTGVSQNPRHKITKRGQNVTFRCDPISEHNRLYWYRQTLGQGPEFLTYFQNEAQLEKSRLLSDRFSAERPKGSFSTLEIQRTEQGDSAMYLCASSPGGNTIYFGEGSWLTVV.